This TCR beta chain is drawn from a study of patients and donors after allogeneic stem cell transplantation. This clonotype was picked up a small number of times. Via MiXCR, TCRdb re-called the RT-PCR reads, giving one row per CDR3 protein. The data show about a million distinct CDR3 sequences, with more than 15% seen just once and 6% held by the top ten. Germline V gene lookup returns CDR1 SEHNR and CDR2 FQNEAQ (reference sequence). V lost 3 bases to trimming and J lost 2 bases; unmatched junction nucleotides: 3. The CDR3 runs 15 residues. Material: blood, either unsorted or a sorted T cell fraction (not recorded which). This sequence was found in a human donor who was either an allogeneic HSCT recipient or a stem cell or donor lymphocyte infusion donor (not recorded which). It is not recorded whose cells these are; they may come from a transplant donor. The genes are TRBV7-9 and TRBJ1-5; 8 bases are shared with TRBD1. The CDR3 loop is CASSFGQGRNQPQHF. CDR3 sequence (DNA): TGTGCCAGCAGCTTTGGACAGGGCCGCAATCAGCCCCAGCATTTT. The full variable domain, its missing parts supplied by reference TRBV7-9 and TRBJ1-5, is DTGVSQNPRHKITKRGQNVTFRCDPISEHNRLYWYRQTLGQGPEFLTYFQNEAQLEKSRLLSDRFSAERPKGSFSTLEIQRTEQGDSAMYLCASSFGQGRNQPQHFGDGTRLSIL.